This entry lists 18 T cell receptor beta chains sequenced from one sample in a study of OX40 agonist ivuxolimab in advanced cancers. TCRdb's copy holds only in-frame clones and misses some; the assay was immunoSEQ multiplex PCR. The repertoire holds roughly 70,000 clones, with more than 70% as singletons. The sample consisted of CD4+ or CD8+ T cells sorted from blood, taken in a trial of the OX40 agonist ivuxolimab. These receptors originate from an adult with an advanced solid tumor such as melanoma, head and neck, liver or kidney cancer.

Concerning this clone itself: This CDR3 is also generated by other DNA sequences in the sample. V is TRBV19 and J is TRBJ2-3; the D gene is possibly TRBD1 (6 bases). This CDR3 is 14 amino acids long. Trimming cost V 5 bases and J 0 bases, with 9 bases left between them. Germline assignment: CDR1 LNHDA and CDR2 SQIVND (reference sequence). The CDR3 here is CASSPGVSTDTQYF. As DNA, the CDR3 is TGTGCCAGTAGTCCAGGGGTGAGCACAGATACGCAGTATTTT.

The J gene is TRBJ1-2, the V gene TRBV30; no reliable D call. From germline, CDR1 is GTSNPN and CDR2 SVGIG (reference sequence). The ends were cut back, 0 bases at V and 4 bases at J, with 12 bases in the middle. The CDR3 loop spans 14 amino acids. The CDR3 reads CAWSVSEQIYGYTF. The CDR3 coding sequence is TGTGCCTGGAGTGTTTCAGAACAGATCTATGGCTACACCTTC.

The chain couples TRBV19 to TRBJ2-7; 9 positions match TRBD1. J was trimmed by 4 bases and V by 8 bases; bases with no gene match: 12. Germline CDR1 LNHDA, CDR2 SQIVND (reference sequence). This CDR3 is 15 amino acids long. CDR3 protein: CASATGTGPFYEQYF. CDR3 nucleotides: TGTGCCAGTGCCACCGGGACAGGGCCCTTTTACGAGCAGTACTTC.

The chain employs TRBV6-5 and TRBJ1-5; no definite D call. Looked up from germline, CDR1 is MNHEY and CDR2 is SVGAGI. V lost 5 bases and J 0 bases, leaving 11 bases between the germline ends. This CDR3 is 15 amino acids long. The CDR3 DNA follows: TGTGCCAGCAGTCGTTTACACTATAGCAATCAGCCCCAGCATTTT. Its protein product is CASSRLHYSNQPQHF.

The gene calls are TRBV7-3 and TRBJ2-1; D gene ambiguous. Trimming removed 2 bases from V and 5 bases from J, with 10 bases in between. The CDR3 sequence is 14 residues long. The germline gives CDR1 SGHTA, CDR2 FQGTGA. CDR3 sequence (DNA): TGTGCCAGCAGCTTAGGACCGGCGGACAATGAGCAGTTCTTC. It translates to CASSLGPADNEQFF.

This sequence joins TRBV7-3 and TRBJ2-2; TRBD2 is a possible D gene (6 bases). The CDR3 length is 16 residues. Germline CDR1 is SGHTA and CDR2 is FQGTGA. Trimming left V 2 bases short and J 4 bases short, with 14 bases between. Here the CDR3 reads CASSLGASVATGELFF. CDR3 DNA sequence: TGTGCCAGCAGCTTAGGGGCTAGCGTAGCCACCGGGGAGCTGTTTTTT.

The V and J genes are TRBV4-2 and TRBJ2-1; 7 bases are shared with TRBD1. The J segment lost 5 bases and the V segment lost 3 bases, leaving 7 bases of the junction unmatched. The CDR3 has 15 residues. Germline CDR1 reads LGHNA; CDR2 reads YNFKEQ. For the CDR3, the DNA is TGTGCCAGCAGCCAGAGGGACAGTATCGACAATGAGCAGTTCTTC. Translated, it gives CASSQRDSIDNEQFF.

The V call is TRBV7-2, the J call TRBJ2-2, with D unresolved. The CDR3 has 11 amino acids. CDR1 and CDR2 (germline): SGHTA, FQGNSA. Between the trimmed V and J ends, which lost 4 bases and 10 bases, there was a span of 7 bases. DNA for the CDR3: TGTGCCAGCAGCTCCGGCCTGGAGCTGTTTTTT. It is translated as CASSSGLELFF.

This chain links TRBV11-2 with TRBJ2-5, with 10 positions matching TRBD2. Losses at the gene ends were 0 bases for V and 2 bases for J; bases not matched to a gene: 3. Germline assignment: CDR1 SGHAT and CDR2 FQNNGV. The length of the CDR3 is 16 residues. The CDR3 bases are TGTGCCAGCAGCTTAGATTCACTAGCGGGGCAAGAGACCCAGTACTTC. Protein product: CASSLDSLAGQETQYF.

This CDR3 reads CASTQGAGTMNEQYF. CDR3 nucleotides: TGTGCCAGCACCCAGGGGGCCGGGACTATGAACGAGCAGTACTTC. The J gene is TRBJ2-7, the V gene TRBV7-9; D is possibly TRBD1 (8 bases). The V end was cut by 7 bases, the J end by 5 bases, with 21 bases between. The germline V gene has CDR1 SEHNR and CDR2 FQNEAQ (reference sequence). The CDR3 totals 15 residues.

The V and J genes are TRBV2 and TRBJ2-2; 7 positions agree with TRBD1. The junction had 18 bases not matched to a gene; V was cut back by 6 bases and J by 2 bases. The germline CDR1 and CDR2 sequences are SNHLY and FYNNEI. The CDR3 spans 19 residues. As DNA, the CDR3 is TGTGCCAGCAGAGGCAGGGGGTTCCCACTGCCCCCCAACACCGGGGAGCTGTTTTTT. Its translation: CASRGRGFPLPPNTGELFF.

This chain uses TRBV15 with TRBJ1-2; tentatively, D is TRBD1 (5 bases). This CDR3 spans 15 amino acids. Germline assignment: CDR1 LNHNV and CDR2 YYDKDF (reference sequence). Trimming removed 5 bases from V and 2 bases from J, with 15 bases in between. The CDR3 region has the DNA TGTGCCACCAGCGGAGGGGTTCGGCCGAACTATGGCTACACCTTC. Residues: CATSGGVRPNYGYTF. Full variable domain (remainder filled in from reference TRBV15 and TRBJ1-2): DAMVIQNPRYQVTQFGKPVTLSCSQTLNHNVMYWYQQKSSQAPKLLFHYYDKDFNNEADTPDNFQSRRPNTSFCFLDIRSPGLGDTAMYLCATSGGVRPNYGYTFGSGTRLTVV.

The chain employs TRBV6-1 and TRBJ2-5; D not certain. The ends were cut back, 3 bases at V and 7 bases at J, with 9 bases in the middle. This CDR3 spans 12 amino acids. Germline V gene data show CDR1 as MNHNS and CDR2 as SASEGT. Here the CDR3 reads CASSETLGTQYF. In nucleotides, the CDR3 is TGTGCCAGCAGTGAGACGTTGGGGACCCAGTACTTC.

The chain recombines TRBV6-5 with TRBJ1-2, with D maybe TRBD1 (5 bases). The CDR3 is 12 residues long. V lost 2 bases, J lost 8 bases, and 9 bases lay in between. Germline V gives CDR1 MNHEY, CDR2 SVGAGI. CDR3 residues: CASSYETDGYTF. CDR3 nucleotide sequence: TGTGCCAGCAGTTACGAGACAGACGGCTACACCTTC.

This clone was recorded once. The rearrangement joins TRBV7-2 to TRBJ1-1; no reliable D call. The CDR3 runs 13 residues. The germline gives CDR1 SGHTA, CDR2 FQGNSA. Trimming stripped 2 bases from V and 0 bases from J, with 4 bases between. The DNA of the CDR3 is TGTGCCAGCAGCTTAATGATGAACACTGAAGCTTTCTTT. Its protein is CASSLMMNTEAFF.

Only a few counts were recorded for this clone. The chain uses TRBV6-1 and TRBJ1-2, with D maybe TRBD1 (6 bases). CDR1 MNHNS and CDR2 SASEGT come from the germline V gene. The CDR3 has 12 amino acids. V dropped 9 bases and J dropped 5 bases, with 13 bases sitting between them. CDR3 amino acids: CARGGESYGYTF. CDR3 coding DNA: TGTGCCAGAGGGGGGGAGTCTTATGGCTACACCTTC.

V usage is TRBV5-1 and J usage is TRBJ1-1, with TRBD1 matching 10 bases. The CDR3 has 16 residues. The J segment lost 4 bases and the V segment lost 0 bases, leaving 6 bases of the junction unmatched. Germline-derived CDR1 and CDR2 are SGHRS and YFSETQ. The CDR3 DNA follows: TGCGCCAGCAGCTTGGTGGGACAGGGGTTGGGCACTGAAGCTTTCTTT. As protein: CASSLVGQGLGTEAFF.

The chain combines TRBV11-2 with TRBJ2-1; D remains unclear. This CDR3 comprises 15 residues. From germline, CDR1 is SGHAT and CDR2 FQNNGV. V lost 0 bases to trimming and J lost 4 bases, with 10 bases between them. CDR3 DNA: TGTGCCAGCAGCTTAGATCAGGCAGGTTACAATGAGCAGTTCTTC. Protein product: CASSLDQAGYNEQFF.